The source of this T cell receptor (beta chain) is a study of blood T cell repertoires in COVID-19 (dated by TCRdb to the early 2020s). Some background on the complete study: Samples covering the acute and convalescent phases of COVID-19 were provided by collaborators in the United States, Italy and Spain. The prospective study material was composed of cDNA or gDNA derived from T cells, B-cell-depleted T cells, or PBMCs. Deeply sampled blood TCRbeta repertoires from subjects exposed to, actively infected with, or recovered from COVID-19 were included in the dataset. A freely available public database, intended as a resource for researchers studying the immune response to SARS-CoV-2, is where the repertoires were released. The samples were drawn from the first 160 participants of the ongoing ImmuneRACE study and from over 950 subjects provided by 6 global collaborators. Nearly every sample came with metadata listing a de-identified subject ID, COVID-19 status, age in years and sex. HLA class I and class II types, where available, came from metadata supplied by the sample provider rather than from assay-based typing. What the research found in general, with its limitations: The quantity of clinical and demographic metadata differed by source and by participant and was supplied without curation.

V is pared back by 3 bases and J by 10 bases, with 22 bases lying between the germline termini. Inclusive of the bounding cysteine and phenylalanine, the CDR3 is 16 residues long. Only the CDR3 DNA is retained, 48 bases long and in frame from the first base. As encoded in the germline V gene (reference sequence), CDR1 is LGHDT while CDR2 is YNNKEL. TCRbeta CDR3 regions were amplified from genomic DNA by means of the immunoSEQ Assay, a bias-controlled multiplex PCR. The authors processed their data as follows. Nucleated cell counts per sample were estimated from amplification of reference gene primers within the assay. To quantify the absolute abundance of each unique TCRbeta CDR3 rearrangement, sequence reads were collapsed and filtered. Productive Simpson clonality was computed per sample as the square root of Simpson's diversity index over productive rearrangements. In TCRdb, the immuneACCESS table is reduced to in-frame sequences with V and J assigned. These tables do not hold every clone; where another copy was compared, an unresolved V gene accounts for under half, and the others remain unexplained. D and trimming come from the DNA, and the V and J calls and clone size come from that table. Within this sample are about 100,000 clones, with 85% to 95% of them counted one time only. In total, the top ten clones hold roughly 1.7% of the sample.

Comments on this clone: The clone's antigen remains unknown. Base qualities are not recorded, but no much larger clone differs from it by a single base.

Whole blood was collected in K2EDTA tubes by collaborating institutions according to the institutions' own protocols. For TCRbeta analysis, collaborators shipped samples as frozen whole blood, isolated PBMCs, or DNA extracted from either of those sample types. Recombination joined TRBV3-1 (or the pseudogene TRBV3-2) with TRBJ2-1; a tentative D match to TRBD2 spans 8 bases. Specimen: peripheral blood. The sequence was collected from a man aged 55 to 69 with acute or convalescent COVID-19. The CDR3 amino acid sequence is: CASSHLRGLAGREQFF. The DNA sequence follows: TGTGCCAGCAGCCATTTAAGGGGGCTAGCGGGCAGAGAGCAGTTCTTC.